This passage covers 15 T cell receptor beta chains from one sample sequenced in a study of radiotherapy plus CTLA-4 blockade in lung cancer. Repertoires were generated with immunoSEQ multiplex PCR, while TCRdb's copy carries only in-frame clones and drops some. The sample holds about 60,000 clones, around 83% seen once. This material consisted of peripheral blood, taken from a patient treated with radiotherapy plus ipilimumab. The receptors here all came from a human donor with non-small cell lung cancer who had a partial response to radiotherapy plus ipilimumab.

V is TRBV30 and J is TRBJ2-3, with D maybe TRBD2 (6 bases). There are 12 residues in the CDR3. V was shortened by 4 bases and J by 9 bases, with 14 bases between the two germline ends. Germline V CDR1 and CDR2: GTSNPN, SVGIG (reference sequence). The CDR3 coding sequence is TGTGCCTGGACTGTTTACGGGAGCACGCAGTATTTT. Translating it yields CAWTVYGSTQYF.

For this clone: One end of the junction fails to match germline, which may point to a read error. This chain joins TRBV5-4 and TRBJ2-3; D not certain. The CDR3 consists of 13 residues. CDR1 is SGHNT and CDR2 is YYREEE in the germline V gene (reference sequence). Written as DNA, the CDR3 is TGTGCCAGCAGCTCCCTGCTTACTTTCCCCGTGGATTTT. Amino acid sequence: CASSSLLTFPVDF. The full variable domain, its missing parts supplied by reference TRBV5-4 and TRBJ2-3, is ETGVTQSPTHLIKTRGQQVTLRCSSQSGHNTVSWYQQALGQGPQFIFQYYREEENGRGNFPPRFSGLQFPNYSSELNVNALELDDSALYLCASSSLLTFPVDFGPGTRLTVL.

V gene TRBV6-1 combines with J gene TRBJ2-7, with 10 bases identical to TRBD1. The CDR3 has 15 amino acids. Trimming took 6 bases from V and 3 from J; bases not matched to a gene: 8. Germline V lookup: CDR1 MNHNS, CDR2 SASEGT. The CDR3 region has the DNA TGTGCCAGCAGCCGACAGGGGGCGAGGGTCTACGAGCAGTACTTC. The encoded protein is CASSRQGARVYEQYF.

The chain uses TRBV28 and TRBJ1-5; D gene ambiguous. Trimming stripped 3 bases from V and 5 bases from J, with 5 bases between. The CDR3 runs to 12 residues. Germline V gene data show CDR1 as MDHEN and CDR2 as SYDVKM. CDR3 amino acids: CASSLPDQPQHF. CDR3 nucleotides: TGTGCCAGCAGTTTGCCGGATCAGCCCCAGCATTTT.

This chain links TRBV27 with TRBJ2-7, with a tentative D call TRBD1 (5 bases). CDR3 size: 14 residues. The ends were cut back, 3 bases at V and 3 bases at J, with 12 bases in the middle. Germline values: CDR1 MNHEY, CDR2 SMNVEV (reference sequence). The CDR3 DNA reads TGTGCCAGCAGTTTTCATCCAGGGATCTACGAGCAGTACTTC. Its protein product is CASSFHPGIYEQYF.

The rearrangement joins TRBV28 to TRBJ2-5; 13 nucleotides match TRBD2. Germline V CDR1 and CDR2: MDHEN, SYDVKM. The CDR3 spans 15 residues. V lost 7 bases to trimming and J lost 5 bases; unmatched junction nucleotides: 7. The CDR3 nucleotides read TGTGCCAGCAACCCACTAGCGGGAGGGCAGGAGACCCAGTACTTC. Translated: CASNPLAGGQETQYF. Filled out from reference TRBV28 and TRBJ2-5, the complete variable domain reads DVKVTQSSRYLVKRTGEKVFLECVQDMDHENMFWYRQDPGLGLRLIYFSYDVKMKEKGDIPEGYSVSREKKERFSLILESASTNQTSMYLCASNPLAGGQETQYFGPGTRLLVL.

The V and J genes are TRBV2 and TRBJ1-2; 9 nucleotides match TRBD1. The V gene end was trimmed by 5 bases and the J gene end by 8 bases; junction bases not matched to a gene: 6. From germline, CDR1 is SNHLY and CDR2 FYNNEI. This CDR3 spans 13 amino acids. The CDR3 nucleotides are TGTGCCAGCAGTAAACAGGGGGCGAAAGGCTACACCTTC. This gives the protein CASSKQGAKGYTF.

The rearrangement links TRBV1 to TRBJ2-5; TRBD2, the D gene given by the table, was not confirmed from the DNA. TRBV1 is a documented pseudogene. This CDR3 spans 16 amino acids. CDR3 loop: CTSSQALRETQETQYF. The DNA of the CDR3 is TGCACCAGCAGCCAAGCACTTAGGGAGACCCAAGAGACCCAGTACTTC.

The rearrangement uses TRBV18 and TRBJ2-2; a possible D gene is TRBD2 (5 bases). The CDR3 totals 16 residues. The germline CDR1 and CDR2 sequences are KGHSH and LQKENI. V was clipped by 3 bases and J by 1 base, with 12 bases between them. The CDR3 DNA reads as TGTGCCAGCTCACCGGACTCGCACTTGAACACCGGGGAGCTGTTTTTT. Its protein is CASSPDSHLNTGELFF.

With regard to this clone: Other nucleotide sequences from this sample produce the same CDR3. The V gene is TRBV6-6, the J gene TRBJ1-4; 8 bases match TRBD1. The CDR3 runs 14 residues. Germline values: CDR1 MNHNY, CDR2 SVGAGI (reference sequence). The J segment lost 8 bases and the V segment lost 6 bases, leaving 8 bases of the junction unmatched. CDR3 sequence reads: CASSLRTGNEKLFF. In nucleotides, the CDR3 is TGTGCCAGCAGCCTCAGGACAGGGAACGAAAAACTGTTTTTT.

V gene TRBV7-3 combines with J gene TRBJ2-2; 10 nucleotides line up with TRBD1. The CDR3 runs 16 residues. Germline assignment: CDR1 SGHTA and CDR2 FQGTGA. V shed 6 bases, J shed 5 bases, and the junction held 9 bases outside the gene matches. The CDR3 protein is CASRNPGQGRTGELFF. As DNA, the CDR3 is TGTGCCAGCAGGAACCCGGGACAGGGGAGAACCGGGGAGCTGTTTTTT.

The rearrangement uses TRBV6-5 and TRBJ2-3, with 8 nucleotides matching TRBD2. Germline V gives CDR1 MNHEY, CDR2 SVGAGI. V lost 5 bases, J lost 9 bases, and 13 bases stayed unmatched. CDR3 length: 15 amino acids. CDR3 in DNA: TGTGCCAGCAGTACTTCCGGGACTAGTCAAAGAACGCAGTATTTT. It encodes CASSTSGTSQRTQYF.

The CDR3 protein is CASSPHTDTQYF. In DNA, the CDR3 is TGTGCCAGCAGTCCACACACAGATACGCAGTATTTT. V gene TRBV2 combines with J gene TRBJ2-3, with D unclear. Trimming removed 5 bases from V and 2 bases from J, with 5 bases in between. The CDR3 runs 12 residues. Germline-derived CDR1 and CDR2 are SNHLY and FYNNEI.

The chain employs TRBV19 and TRBJ1-5; D remains unclear. V was trimmed by 7 bases and J by 7 bases, leaving 17 bases between them. The CDR3 extends over 14 amino acids. Germline CDR1 is LNHDA and CDR2 is SQIVND (reference sequence). CDR3 region: CASTPPQSGQPQHF. CDR3 sequence (DNA): TGTGCCAGTACCCCCCCACAGTCGGGGCAGCCCCAGCATTTT.

The chain couples TRBV7-7 to TRBJ2-7; 7 bases line up with TRBD1. This CDR3 is built from 14 residues. V lost 5 bases, J lost 5 bases, and 9 bases stayed unmatched. Germline loops: CDR1 SSHAT, CDR2 FNYEAQ (reference sequence). Written as DNA, the CDR3 is TGTGCCAGCAGCCTGGACAGGCAGGGACACGAGCAGTACTTC. Its translation: CASSLDRQGHEQYF.